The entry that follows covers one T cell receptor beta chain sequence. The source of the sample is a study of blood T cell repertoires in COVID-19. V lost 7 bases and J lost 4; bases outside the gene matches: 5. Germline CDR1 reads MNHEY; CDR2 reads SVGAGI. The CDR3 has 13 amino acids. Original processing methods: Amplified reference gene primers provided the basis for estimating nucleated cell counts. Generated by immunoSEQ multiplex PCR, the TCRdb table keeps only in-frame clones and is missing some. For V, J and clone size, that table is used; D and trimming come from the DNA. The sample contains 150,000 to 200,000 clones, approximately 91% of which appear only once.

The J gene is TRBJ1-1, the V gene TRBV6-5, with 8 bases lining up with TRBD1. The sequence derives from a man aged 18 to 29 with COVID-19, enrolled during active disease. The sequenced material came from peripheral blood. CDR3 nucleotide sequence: TGTGCCAGCAAACCAGGGGGCACCACTGAAGCTTTCTTT. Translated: CASKPGGTTEAFF.